This T cell receptor beta chain was retrieved from a study of blood T cell repertoires in COVID-19. In the study overall: Sites across the United States, Italy and Spain contributed samples from acute and convalescent COVID-19.

The protocol was immunoSEQ multiplex PCR, while the TCRdb copy is restricted to in-frame clones and leaves out a portion. This table holds 60,000 or so clones, around 66% found once. In germline, CDR1 is SGHTA, CDR2 FQGNSA. The CDR3 runs to 17 residues. Trimming shortened V by 4 bases and J by 1 base, and 14 bases separated the two germline ends. Up to 2 weeks before entering the study, exposed participants had met a COVID-19 case. The chain uses TRBV7-2 and TRBJ1-6, with D hard to call. The TCR was taken from a woman aged 60-70 years who had been exposed to COVID-19. Sequences were obtained from PBMCs or T cells enriched from blood (not recorded which). CDR3 coding DNA: TGTGCCAGCAGCTCGGGTCTAGAGGGATCCTATAATTCACCCCTCCACTTT. Translating it yields CASSSGLEGSYNSPLHF.